The entry that follows covers one T cell receptor (beta chain) sequence. What it binds is not known. Here immunoSEQ multiplex PCR was the method, and the copy in TCRdb shows in-frame clones only, minus some. There are around 50,000 clones in the sample; approximately 90% occur only once, and more than 9% lies in the top ten. The data are from a study of PD-1 blockade in classical Hodgkin lymphoma. General study results and limits: Partial responders and progressors had significantly lower baseline TCR diversity. Reports indicated that newly diagnosed patients had lower baseline TCR diversity than healthy donors did.

The CDR3 extends over 17 amino acids. Trimming shortened V by 0 bases and J by 3 bases, and 16 bases separated the two germline ends. Germline V CDR1 and CDR2: LGHNA, YNFKEQ. Every patient experienced relapse after autologous stem cell transplantation, and brentuximab vedotin exposure varied. Under best response, outcomes were complete response, partial response or progressive disease. The rearrangement links TRBV4-2 to TRBJ2-3, with TRBD2 as a possible D gene (6 bases). The TCR sequence derives from a human donor with classical Hodgkin lymphoma. Specimen: peripheral blood mononuclear cells (PBMCs), collected before the second cycle of nivolumab. This chain's CDR3 is CASSQDPMDSGTDTQYF. In DNA, the CDR3 is TGTGCCAGCAGCCAAGACCCCATGGATAGCGGAACAGATACGCAGTATTTT.